These 12 T cell receptor beta chains share one sample of origin, sequenced in a study of T cell repertoires in cytomegalovirus infection. Using its own MiXCR run on the reads, TCRdb lists one record per CDR3 protein. The sample holds 250,000 or so distinct CDR3 sequences, about 17% seen once. The sequencing input was CD8+ T cells from PBMCs. The receptors here all came from a human donor in good health (CMV status not recorded). Some clones in this sample may be carry-over from other donors' samples.

This sequence joins TRBV19 and TRBJ1-1, with D possibly being TRBD1 (6 bases). The germline V gene encodes CDR1 LNHDA and CDR2 SQIVND (reference sequence). This CDR3 region has 15 residues. The V gene lost 5 bases and the J gene lost 6 bases, with 19 bases spanning the gap. This CDR3 is CASSVPAQGGPEAFF. The CDR3 coding sequence is TGTGCCAGTAGTGTCCCCGCACAGGGTGGGCCTGAAGCTTTCTTT.

This clonotype has at least ten counts. The chain carries TRBV28 and TRBJ2-7; D unresolved. This CDR3 has 12 amino acids. V gave up 5 bases and J gave up 2 bases, with 7 bases separating them. Germline assignment: CDR1 MDHEN and CDR2 SYDVKM. The CDR3 reads CASSLRAYEQYF. Here the CDR3 DNA reads TGTGCCAGCAGTCTCCGAGCCTACGAGCAGTACTTC.

This clonotype was found many times. This rearrangement joins TRBV7-2 to TRBJ2-5; D ambiguous. CDR1 and CDR2 from the germline V gene are SGHTA and FQGNSA. V was pared by 3 bases and J by 2 bases, with 1 base between. The CDR3 covers 11 residues. CDR3 bases: TGTGCCAGCAGCTTTCAAGAGACCCAGTACTTC. It encodes CASSFQETQYF.

V usage is TRBV28 and J usage is TRBJ2-7, with 7 bases identical to TRBD2. From germline, CDR1 is MDHEN and CDR2 SYDVKM. Trimming cost V 3 bases and J 4 bases; bases outside gene matches: 12. The CDR3 spans 16 residues. The CDR3 bases are TGTGCCAGCAGTTTGAATTATGGACTAGATAAGTACGAGCAGTACTTC. It codes for CASSLNYGLDKYEQYF.

This clonotype was counted at least ten times. DNA of the CDR3: TGTGCGACTGGACAGGGGGCCTACGAGCAGTACTTC. The encoded protein is CATGQGAYEQYF. The V call is TRBV12-3 or TRBV12-4, the J call TRBJ2-7; 10 nucleotides align to TRBD1. CDR3 length: 12 amino acids.

The chain's CDR3 is CASRGASSYNSPLHF. The CDR3 coding sequence is TGTGCCAGCAGGGGGGCGAGCTCCTATAATTCACCCCTCCACTTT. The V call is TRBV2, the J call TRBJ1-6; TRBD1 is a possible D gene (6 bases). CDR1 and CDR2 (germline): SNHLY, FYNNEI. V was shortened by 6 bases and J by 0 bases, with 9 bases between the two germline ends. The CDR3 consists of 15 residues.

The V and J genes are TRBV5-1 and TRBJ2-3; D possibly corresponds to TRBD1 (6 bases). Trimming cost V 2 bases and J 6 bases, with 16 bases left between them. The length of the CDR3 is 15 residues. Germline CDR1 SGHRS, CDR2 YFSETQ. This CDR3 is CASSLSDRSVDTQYF. CDR3 nucleotides: TGCGCCAGCAGCTTAAGTGACAGGTCTGTGGATACGCAGTATTTT. The whole variable domain, remainder taken from reference TRBV5-1 and TRBJ2-3, is KAGVTQTPRYLIKTRGQQVTLSCSPISGHRSVSWYQQTPGQGLQFLFEYFSETQRNKGNFPGRFSGRQFSNSRSEMNVSTLELGDSALYLCASSLSDRSVDTQYFGPGTRLTVL.

The V and J genes are TRBV18 and TRBJ2-3, with D possibly being TRBD1 (5 bases). This CDR3 has 17 amino acids. Trimming stripped 0 bases from V and 6 bases from J, with 19 bases between. Germline V gene data show CDR1 as KGHSH and CDR2 as LQKENI. The DNA for the CDR3 is TGTGCCAGCTCACCACCGGTTCGGAATTCAGGGTTCGATACGCAGTATTTT. Its protein is CASSPPVRNSGFDTQYF.

This clonotype was seen a handful of times. CDR3 loop: CASSSTDSYEQYF. The CDR3 bases are TGTGCCAGCAGTTCGACAGACTCCTACGAGCAGTACTTC. J is TRBJ2-7 and V is TRBV6-5; a possible D gene is TRBD1 (5 bases). Trimming pared 4 bases from V and 0 bases from J, leaving 7 bases between. CDR1 and CDR2 (germline): MNHEY, SVGAGI. CDR3 size: 13 residues.

This clonotype was recorded a few times. V is TRBV7-8 and J is TRBJ2-7; 8 positions agree with TRBD1. Germline loops: CDR1 SGHVS, CDR2 FQNEAQ. V dropped 4 bases and J dropped 2; count of bases not matched to a gene: 7. The CDR3 contains 15 residues. For the CDR3, the DNA is TGTGCCAGCAGCTACGACAGGGGACTTGCCTACGAGCAGTACTTC. Its protein product is CASSYDRGLAYEQYF.

This clonotype was seen a handful of times. V usage is TRBV10-3 and J usage is TRBJ1-6; D is uncertain. The length of the CDR3 is 14 residues. The V end lost 3 bases, the J end lost 11 bases, and 14 bases lay between the germline ends. Germline CDR1 reads ENHRY; CDR2 reads SYGVKD. The CDR3 nucleotides are TGTGCCATCAGTGATGGGCAGACGGGGACACCCCTCCACTTT. Residues: CAISDGQTGTPLHF.

The chain is built from TRBV5-1 and TRBJ2-7; D possibly matches TRBD1 or TRBD2 (5 bases each). This CDR3 is 16 amino acids long. V shed 4 bases and J shed 3 bases, with 20 bases lying between them. Germline loops: CDR1 SGHRS, CDR2 YFSETQ. The CDR3 DNA is TGCGCCAGCAGCGACCTAGATGGGACGGACTTCTACGAGCAGTACTTC. Translating gives CASSDLDGTDFYEQYF.